The 25 T cell receptor beta chains listed next were all sequenced from one sample in a study of blood T cell repertoires in COVID-19. Data came from immunoSEQ multiplex PCR; TCRdb stores just in-frame clones and leaves some out. The repertoire consists of around 270,000 clones, with around nine tenths occurring once and the leading ten covering approximately 4.2%. The sequenced material came from peripheral blood. These receptors were obtained from a man aged 40-49 years with acute or convalescent COVID-19.

The chain employs TRBV3-1 (or the pseudogene TRBV3-2) and TRBJ1-1; D is possibly TRBD1 (5 bases). V gave up 6 bases and J gave up 1 base, with 12 bases separating them. CDR3 length: 14 amino acids. Germline assignment: CDR1 LGHDT and CDR2 YNNKEL (reference sequence). CDR3 sequence (DNA): TGTGCCAGCAGTCTCGGGAGGGGGAACACTGAAGCTTTCTTT. Translating gives CASSLGRGNTEAFF.

The chain employs TRBV5-1 and TRBJ1-3, with 7 bases identical to TRBD1. Germline loops: CDR1 SGHRS, CDR2 YFSETQ. V lost 5 bases, J lost 4 bases, and 12 bases stayed unmatched. The CDR3 is 16 amino acids. CDR3 nucleotide sequence: TGCGCCAGCAGACCTAATACAGGGGCGGCCGGAAACACCATATATTTT. Residues: CASRPNTGAAGNTIYF.

The chain combines TRBV2 with TRBJ1-2; D call uncertain. The V gene lost 7 bases and the J gene lost 4 bases, with 13 bases spanning the gap. CDR3 length: 13 amino acids. The germline V gene encodes CDR1 SNHLY and CDR2 FYNNEI. This chain's CDR3 is CASMVPAGYGYTF. The CDR3 bases are TGTGCCAGCATGGTTCCGGCGGGCTATGGCTACACCTTC.

Only a few counts were recorded for this clone. The V and J genes are TRBV29-1 and TRBJ1-1, with D possibly TRBD1 on 5 matching bases. CDR1 and CDR2 (germline): SQVTM, ANQGSEA. V lost 3 bases and J 11 bases, leaving 10 bases between the germline ends. The CDR3 length is 10 residues. CDR3 coding DNA: TGCAGCGTTGACAGGGAGGGGGCTTTCTTT. Its protein is CSVDREGAFF.

The CDR3 sequence: CASTASGGSTEAFF. CDR3 nucleotide sequence: TGTGCCAGTACGGCATCGGGGGGGAGCACTGAAGCTTTCTTT. J is TRBJ1-1 and V is TRBV19; D may be TRBD1 (5 bases). The CDR3 length is 14 residues. The germline V gene encodes CDR1 LNHDA and CDR2 SQIVND (reference sequence). V was pared by 7 bases and J by 4 bases, with 16 bases between.

The chain has TRBV2 and TRBJ2-2, with TRBD2 matching over 7 bases. V was pared by 8 bases and J by 0 bases, with 0 bases of the junction left unmatched. CDR1 is SNHLY, CDR2 FYNNEI, per germline. This CDR3 has 13 amino acids. The CDR3 is CASGLANTGELFF. The CDR3 nucleotides read TGTGCCAGCGGACTAGCGAACACCGGGGAGCTGTTTTTT.

The rearrangement uses TRBV12-3 or TRBV12-4 and TRBJ1-5, with TRBD1 matching 7 bases. The CDR3 covers 11 residues. The ends lost 3 bases at V and 12 bases at J; junction bases unmatched: 2. The CDR3 region is CASSFTGVQHF. The DNA for the CDR3 is TGTGCCAGCAGTTTCACAGGGGTCCAGCATTTT.

The chain employs TRBV9 and TRBJ1-1; 8 bases are shared with TRBD1. The CDR3 sequence is 14 residues long. V lost 4 bases and J lost 4; bases outside the gene matches: 6. Looked up from germline, CDR1 is SGDLS and CDR2 is YYNGEE. The CDR3 here is CASSPNRGGTEAFF. CDR3 in DNA: TGTGCCAGCAGCCCTAACAGGGGGGGCACTGAAGCTTTCTTT.

The rearrangement links TRBV7-9 to TRBJ2-3; 10 bases line up with TRBD2. Per the germline V gene, CDR1 is SEHNR and CDR2 is FQNEAQ (reference sequence). The CDR3 runs to 16 residues. V lost 5 bases, J lost 1 base, and 6 bases stayed unmatched. The CDR3 loop reads CASSPDLAGGTDTQYF. Here the CDR3 DNA reads TGTGCCAGCAGCCCGGACCTAGCGGGGGGCACAGATACGCAGTATTTT. The whole variable domain, filled in from reference TRBV7-9 and TRBJ2-3, reads DTGVSQNPRHKITKRGQNVTFRCDPISEHNRLYWYRQTLGQGPEFLTYFQNEAQLEKSRLLSDRFSAERPKGSFSTLEIQRTEQGDSAMYLCASSPDLAGGTDTQYFGPGTRLTVL.

V usage is TRBV19 and J usage is TRBJ2-2, with 11 bases fitting TRBD1. This CDR3 has 16 residues. The germline gives CDR1 LNHDA, CDR2 SQIVND (reference sequence). Losses at the gene ends were 3 bases for V and 4 bases for J; bases not matched to a gene: 4. CDR3 DNA: TGTGCCAGTAGTATGACAGGGACAGGGGGCACCGGGGAGCTGTTTTTT. Its translation: CASSMTGTGGTGELFF.

The rearrangement joins TRBV6-5 to TRBJ1-1; the match to TRBD1 covers 7 bases. Germline V gives CDR1 MNHEY, CDR2 SVGAGI. J gave up 4 bases and V 6 bases, and 8 bases lay outside the gene matches. The CDR3 covers 14 residues. The CDR3 DNA reads TGTGCCAGCAGCCGGGTCACAGGGGTCACTGAAGCTTTCTTT. Translation: CASSRVTGVTEAFF.

The V call is TRBV19, the J call TRBJ2-1, with TRBD2 identical over 11 bases. Trimming at V came to 3 bases and at J to 4 bases, leaving 5 bases not matched to a gene. The CDR3 totals 16 residues. CDR1 is LNHDA and CDR2 is SQIVND in the germline V gene (reference sequence). The CDR3 spells CASSITSGGHYNEQFF. The DNA for the CDR3 is TGTGCCAGTAGTATCACTAGCGGGGGTCATTACAATGAGCAGTTCTTC.

The chain recombines TRBV4-2 with TRBJ1-5; D perhaps matches TRBD1 (5 bases). Trimming removed 0 bases from V and 7 bases from J, with 10 bases in between. Germline CDR1 is LGHNA and CDR2 is YNFKEQ. The CDR3 contains 14 residues. This CDR3 is CASSQEKGRQPQHF. In DNA form, the CDR3 reads TGTGCCAGCAGCCAAGAAAAGGGGAGGCAGCCCCAGCATTTT.

This clone occurred a few times. CDR3 amino acids: CASSQGVYGYTF. Written as DNA, the CDR3 is TGTGCCAGCTCCCAAGGGGTCTATGGCTACACCTTC. The chain has TRBV25-1 and TRBJ1-2, with D possibly TRBD1 on 5 matching bases. V gave up 8 bases and J gave up 4 bases, with 11 bases separating them. The CDR3 runs to 12 residues. Germline CDR1 reads MGHDK; CDR2 reads SYGVNS.

The rearrangement uses TRBV10-3 and TRBJ1-2; maybe TRBD1 (5 bases). The CDR3 has 11 residues. Between the trimmed V and J ends, which lost 8 bases and 5 bases, there was a span of 9 bases. Germline CDR1 is ENHRY and CDR2 is SYGVKD. Here the CDR3 DNA reads TGTGCCATCTCTGGGGGGTATGGCTACACCTTC. Its translation is CAISGGYGYTF.

The rearrangement links TRBV6-6 to TRBJ1-1; D unclear. The V and J ends lost 0 bases and 5 bases respectively, with 7 bases between them. This CDR3 is 13 amino acids long. CDR1 is MNHNY, CDR2 SVGAGI, per germline (reference sequence). The CDR3 loop reads CASSYSLVTEAFF. CDR3 sequence (DNA): TGTGCCAGCAGTTACTCCCTCGTAACTGAAGCTTTCTTT.

This chain links TRBV3-1 (or the pseudogene TRBV3-2) with TRBJ1-6; D gene ambiguous. Germline V gene sequence: CDR1 LGHDT, CDR2 YNNKEL (reference sequence). V was cut by 0 bases and J by 0 bases, with 12 bases left in between. The CDR3 contains 18 residues. CDR3 sequence (DNA): TGTGCCAGCAGCCAAGATCATCTGGTGAGCTCCTATAATTCACCCCTCCACTTT. Translating gives CASSQDHLVSSYNSPLHF.

The V gene is TRBV6-5, the J gene TRBJ1-2; TRBD1 aligns across 9 bases. With 6 bases clipped from V and 0 bases from J, the junction kept 2 bases outside the gene matches. The CDR3 is made up of 14 amino acids. CDR1 and CDR2 (germline): MNHEY, SVGAGI. The CDR3 is CASSRTGANYGYTF. In nucleotides, the CDR3 is TGTGCCAGCAGCCGGACAGGGGCTAACTATGGCTACACCTTC.

This chain joins TRBV6-5 and TRBJ1-5; D is ambiguous. The CDR3 has 15 residues. Trimming left V 6 bases short and J 0 bases short, with 12 bases between. CDR1 MNHEY and CDR2 SVGAGI come from the germline V gene. The CDR3 loop reads CASRKEVYSNQPQHF. For the CDR3, the DNA is TGTGCCAGCAGGAAGGAGGTTTATAGCAATCAGCCCCAGCATTTT.

CDR3: CASSERVFYGYTF. The CDR3 nucleotides read TGTGCCAGCAGTGAACGAGTATTCTATGGCTACACCTTC. The rearrangement uses TRBV6-1 and TRBJ1-2, with D unclear. CDR1 is MNHNS and CDR2 is SASEGT in the germline V gene. Trimming removed 2 bases from V and 4 bases from J, with 8 bases in between. The CDR3 loop spans 13 amino acids.

The rearrangement links TRBV7-8 to TRBJ2-5, with a weak D call TRBD1 (6 bases). Trimming took off 5 bases at V and 5 bases at J, with 18 bases between the two ends. Germline V CDR1 and CDR2: SGHVS, FQNEAQ. The CDR3 consists of 15 residues. The CDR3 sequence: CASSPGRGSEETQYF. In DNA form, the CDR3 reads TGTGCCAGCAGCCCCGGTAGGGGGAGCGAGGAGACCCAGTACTTC.

This chain links TRBV11-2 with TRBJ2-1; tentatively, D is TRBD2 (5 bases). The CDR3 contains 16 residues. Germline V gives CDR1 SGHAT, CDR2 FQNNGV. V lost 5 bases, J lost 4 bases, and 18 bases lay in between. CDR3 coding DNA: TGTGCCAGCAGCCTCTCGACCGGGATCTTATACAATGAGCAGTTCTTC. Residues: CASSLSTGILYNEQFF.

The chain uses TRBV18 and TRBJ2-3; the D gene is possibly TRBD1 (6 bases). Trimming stripped 6 bases from V and 2 bases from J, with 18 bases between. Germline V gives CDR1 KGHSH, CDR2 LQKENI. The length of the CDR3 is 16 residues. CDR3 DNA: TGTGCCAGCTCTCTTAGTCCCACAGGGTCCACAGATACGCAGTATTTT. This sequence encodes CASSLSPTGSTDTQYF.

This chain uses TRBV14 with TRBJ1-2; a weak D match, TRBD1 (6 bases). Trimming removed 0 bases at V and 4 bases at J, with 12 bases between. This CDR3 comprises 15 residues. Germline V gene sequence: CDR1 SGHDN, CDR2 FVKESK. Here the CDR3 reads CASSQESGQIYGYTF. CDR3 DNA sequence: TGTGCCAGCAGCCAAGAATCCGGACAGATCTATGGCTACACCTTC.

The gene calls are TRBV6-1 and TRBJ1-1; 7 bases match TRBD1. V shed 1 base and J 7 bases; nucleotides not matched to a gene: 9. CDR3 length: 15 amino acids. Germline V lookup: CDR1 MNHNS, CDR2 SASEGT. The CDR3 bases are TGTGCCAGCAGTGAAGACAGGGGATTCGGTAGTGAAGCTTTCTTT. Translated, it gives CASSEDRGFGSEAFF.